This is a list of T cell receptor beta chains from one sample in a study of breast tumors, draining lymph nodes, adjacent tissues. TCRdb re-analysed the multiplex PCR reads in MiXCR, keeping a single row per CDR3 protein. Among 150,000 to 200,000 distinct CDR3 sequences, about 33% were seen once, and the ten largest hold 4% to 5.5%. The sample comprised axillary lymph node tissue. The receptors derive from a female donor with breast cancer. Some clones in this sample may be carry-over from other donors' samples. CDR3s include the opening cysteine and the closing phenylalanine or tryptophan. The D gene is left open where the match is weak. Size is stated for part of the rows, as once, few or many counts, or as a class when the clone is expanded.

V	J	size	D	CDR3	DNA
TRBV4-2	TRBJ2-1	many	NA	CASSGDEQFF	TGTGCCAGCAGCGGAGATGAGCAGTTCTTC
TRBV9	TRBJ1-4	many	TRBD1	CASSERGRGSNEKLFF	TGTGCCAGCAGCGAGAGGGGGCGGGGGAGCAATGAAAAACTGTTTTTT
TRBV19	TRBJ2-7	many	NA	CASSTSVSSYEQYF	TGTGCCAGTAGTACTAGCGTGAGCTCCTACGAGCAGTACTTC
TRBV6-5	TRBJ1-2	few	NA	CASSSLQAVGYTF	TGTGCCAGCAGCTCCCTCCAGGCCGTTGGCTACACCTTC
TRBV7-6	TRBJ2-2	many	TRBD1	CASSSTGQYAGELFF	TGTGCCAGCAGCTCAACGGGACAGTACGCCGGGGAGCTGTTTTTT
TRBV20-1	TRBJ2-5	NA	TRBD2	CSARDIRLAGGWETQYF	TGCAGTGCTAGAGATATCCGGCTAGCGGGGGGATGGGAGACCCAGTACTTC
TRBV28	TRBJ2-2	NA	TRBD2	CASSRQLAGGFTGELFF	TGTGCCAGCAGTAGACAACTAGCGGGAGGATTCACCGGGGAGCTGTTTTTT
TRBV7-9	TRBJ1-2	many	NA	CASSLLQGDGYTF	TGTGCCAGCAGCTTACTGCAGGGAGATGGCTACACCTTC
TRBV19	TRBJ1-5	many	NA	CASSRQLGQPQHF	TGTGCCAGTAGTCGACAGTTAGGGCAGCCCCAGCATTTT
TRBV14	TRBJ2-1	many	TRBD2	CASSHKLAGGLSEQFF	TGTGCCAGCAGCCACAAGCTAGCGGGGGGGCTCAGTGAGCAGTTCTTC